The next 20 T cell receptor beta chains were all read from a single sample in a study of blood T cells in healthy people across ages. Primed by a sample-barcoded 5' primer and a J-beta primer mix, a second PCR proceeded for about 7 to 11 cycles. One entry per CDR3 protein results from TCRdb running MiXCR on the 5' RACE reads. The profile shows about 1 million distinct CDR3 sequences, 40% to 45% of them singletons. Source material: blood. The receptor set was obtained from a woman in her fifties or sixties in good health.

This rearrangement joins TRBV27 to TRBJ2-5; TRBD2 is a possible D gene (6 bases). Germline V gives CDR1 MNHEY, CDR2 SMNVEV (reference sequence). Trimming took off 8 bases at V and 4 bases at J, with 20 bases between the two ends. The length of the CDR3 is 15 residues. CDR3 in amino acids: CASRKPGAGRETQYF. For the CDR3, the DNA is TGTGCCAGCCGAAAACCGGGAGCAGGACGAGAGACCCAGTACTTC.

This chain joins TRBV2 and TRBJ2-7; no firm D call. V lost 6 bases and J 3 bases, leaving 15 bases between the germline ends. Germline assignment: CDR1 SNHLY and CDR2 FYNNEI. The CDR3 loop spans 14 amino acids. The CDR3 loop reads CASSHTEEYYEQYF. CDR3 DNA sequence: TGTGCCAGCAGCCACACAGAGGAATACTACGAGCAGTACTTC.

J is TRBJ2-6 and V is TRBV12-3 or TRBV12-4; maybe TRBD1 (6 bases). The CDR3 is 17 residues long. V lost 6 bases and J lost 3, with 18 bases in between. Here the CDR3 DNA reads TGTGCCAGCAGGCGCGACGAACCAGGGGTTGGGGCCAACGTCCTGACTTTC. Its protein is CASRRDEPGVGANVLTF.

Of note for this clonotype: One end of the junction does not line up with germline, which may come from a read error. The V call is TRBV6-5, the J call TRBJ2-1; 7 bases line up with TRBD2. The CDR3 is made up of 16 amino acids. Germline V gene lookup returns CDR1 MNHEY and CDR2 SVGAGI. The CDR3, as DNA: TGTGCCAGCAATTACCGTCAAGCGGGGACCTACAATGAGCAGTTCTTC. Translation gives CASNYRQAGTYNEQFF.

Comment on this clonotype: One end of the junction fails to match germline, which may point to a read error. The chain carries TRBV7-8 and TRBJ1-4, with D possibly TRBD1 on 6 matching bases. The V gene's germline CDR1 is SGHVS and CDR2 FQNEAQ. There are 16 residues in the CDR3. The CDR3 loop reads CASSFSGAFGAEKPFF. CDR3 in DNA: TGTGCCAGCAGCTTTTCAGGGGCCTTCGGAGCGGAAAAACCGTTTTTT.

This clonotype appeared many times. The rearrangement links TRBV29-1 to TRBJ2-5; TRBD1 aligns across 7 bases. Germline CDR1 and CDR2: SQVTM and ANQGSEA. The CDR3 is made up of 16 amino acids. After removal of 7 bases from V and 2 bases from J, the junction contained 16 bases not matched to a gene. DNA of the CDR3: TGCAGCGCCCTTGGCGTCCGGGACAGAACTCAAGAGACCCAGTACTTC. Protein sequence: CSALGVRDRTQETQYF.

The chain combines TRBV6-6 with TRBJ1-5, with D possibly matching TRBD1 (5 bases). The V gene lost 4 bases and the J gene lost 2 bases, with 12 bases spanning the gap. The CDR3 consists of 15 residues. Germline CDR1 and CDR2: MNHNY and SVGAGI (reference sequence). The CDR3 region is CASSSFQGGNQPQHF. In DNA, the CDR3 is TGTGCCAGCAGTTCCTTCCAGGGTGGCAATCAGCCCCAGCATTTT.

The chain has TRBV4-1 and TRBJ1-2; the D is unclear. This CDR3 has 15 amino acids. The V end was cut by 0 bases, the J end by 0 bases, with 8 bases between. Per the germline V gene, CDR1 is MGHRA and CDR2 is YSYEKL. The CDR3: CASSQEGRPNYGYTF. Here the CDR3 DNA reads TGCGCCAGCAGCCAAGAGGGCAGGCCTAACTATGGCTACACCTTC.

The chain combines TRBV3-1 with TRBJ2-1; tentatively, D is TRBD2 (5 bases). Trimming left V 2 bases short and J 5 bases short, with 10 bases between. The germline CDR1 and CDR2 sequences are LGHDT and YNNKEL (reference sequence). This CDR3 is 14 amino acids long. Here the CDR3 reads CASSQRGSHNEQFF. CDR3 in DNA: TGTGCCAGCAGCCAAAGAGGGAGCCACAATGAGCAGTTCTTC.

This rearrangement joins TRBV27 to TRBJ2-5, with TRBD1 matching 7 bases. Germline CDR1 MNHEY, CDR2 SMNVEV (reference sequence). This CDR3 comprises 15 residues. Losses at the gene ends were 5 bases for V and 2 bases for J; bases not matched to a gene: 8. This CDR3 reads CASSDLRDRQETQYF. The DNA for the CDR3 is TGTGCCAGCAGTGACCTCCGGGACAGACAAGAGACCCAGTACTTC.

The rearrangement uses TRBV20-1 and TRBJ2-7, with TRBD2 matching 10 bases. The junction had 10 bases not matched to a gene; V was cut back by 5 bases and J by 6 bases. The CDR3 is 14 amino acids. Per germline, CDR1 DFQATT and CDR2 SNEGSKA (reference sequence). This CDR3 reads CSASQGGLAAEQYF. DNA for the CDR3: TGCAGTGCTTCGCAGGGAGGACTAGCGGCCGAGCAGTACTTC.

This sequence joins TRBV20-1 and TRBJ1-6; D is uncertain. Per the germline V gene, CDR1 is DFQATT and CDR2 is SNEGSKA (reference sequence). Trimming took off 2 bases at V and 3 bases at J, with 11 bases between the two ends. CDR3 length: 15 residues. The CDR3 is CSARIPKGYNSPLHF. The CDR3 bases are TGCAGTGCTAGAATCCCGAAGGGCTATAATTCACCCCTCCACTTT.

The J gene is TRBJ1-5, the V gene TRBV20-1, with D unclear. Trimming cost V 2 bases and J 3 bases, with 11 bases left between them. The germline V gene encodes CDR1 DFQATT and CDR2 SNEGSKA (reference sequence). This CDR3 has 14 amino acids. DNA for the CDR3: TGCAGTGCTAGACGGAATTGGGACAATCAGCCCCAGCATTTT. This encodes CSARRNWDNQPQHF.

This clonotype was detected a few times. The V call is TRBV6-5, the J call TRBJ2-1; 12 nucleotides line up with TRBD2. CDR1 and CDR2 (germline): MNHEY, SVGAGI. V shed 2 bases, J shed 6 bases, and the junction held 8 bases outside the gene matches. This CDR3 contains 17 residues. CDR3 residues: CASSYSGLAGRLNEQFF. The CDR3 nucleotides read TGTGCCAGCAGTTACAGTGGACTAGCGGGGCGCCTCAATGAGCAGTTCTTC.

This sequence joins TRBV30 and TRBJ1-5; 7 positions match TRBD1. Trimming at V came to 3 bases and at J to 6 bases, leaving 5 bases not matched to a gene. The CDR3 length is 13 residues. The germline CDR1 and CDR2 sequences are GTSNPN and SVGIG (reference sequence). CDR3 bases: TGTGCCTGGAGCGAGGGGGCAGGTCAGCCCCAGCATTTT. Translation: CAWSEGAGQPQHF.

The chain joins TRBV15 to TRBJ2-7; perhaps TRBD2 as D (6 bases). Germline V CDR1 and CDR2: LNHNV, YYDKDF (reference sequence). The germline V and J ends were trimmed by 4 bases and 5 bases, with 18 bases remaining between them. This CDR3 region has 15 residues. The CDR3 DNA is TGTGCCACCAGCAAAACGAGACTAGTTAAGGACGAGCAGTACTTC. Residues: CATSKTRLVKDEQYF.

This chain connects TRBV18 to TRBJ2-7, with TRBD2 matching 7 bases. Trimming cost V 3 bases and J 4 bases; bases outside gene matches: 6. CDR1 and CDR2 from the germline V gene are KGHSH and LQKENI. CDR3 length equals 14 residues. The CDR3 coding sequence is TGTGCCAGCTCACCCTGGCGGGAGTCTTACGAGCAGTACTTC. Amino acid sequence: CASSPWRESYEQYF.

This chain links TRBV3-1 with TRBJ2-3; 12 bases line up with TRBD2. The CDR3 runs to 16 residues. The V gene end was trimmed by 3 bases and the J gene end by 8 bases; junction bases not matched to a gene: 9. Germline-derived CDR1 and CDR2 are LGHDT and YNNKEL (reference sequence). CDR3 amino acids: CASSQDLAGGLGTQYF. Written as DNA, the CDR3 is TGTGCCAGCAGCCAGGATCTAGCGGGAGGGCTGGGTACGCAGTATTTT.

The chain uses TRBV28 and TRBJ2-7, with a possible D match to TRBD1 (6 bases). In germline, CDR1 is MDHEN, CDR2 SYDVKM. V dropped 6 bases and J dropped 6 bases, with 21 bases sitting between them. There are 15 residues in the CDR3. The CDR3 nucleotides read TGTGCCAGCAGAGTCCTAGGGGGAGCTTACGGCGAGCAGTACTTC. Translating it yields CASRVLGGAYGEQYF.

This clonotype was detected ten times or more. This chain joins TRBV5-5 and TRBJ1-2; no firm D call. The CDR3 is made up of 14 amino acids. Trimming pared 4 bases from V and 4 bases from J, leaving 14 bases between. CDR1 is SGHKS, CDR2 YYEKEE, per germline (reference sequence). The CDR3 sequence is CASSVPLSPYGYTF. The CDR3 DNA reads as TGTGCCAGCAGCGTGCCACTCAGCCCCTATGGCTACACCTTC. The full variable domain, in which reference TRBV5-5 and TRBJ1-2 provide the parts outside the CDR3, is DAGVTQSPTHLIKTRGQQVTLRCSPISGHKSVSWYQQVLGQGPQFIFQYYEKEERGRGNFPDRFSARQFPNYSSELNVNALLLGDSALYLCASSVPLSPYGYTFGSGTRLTVV.